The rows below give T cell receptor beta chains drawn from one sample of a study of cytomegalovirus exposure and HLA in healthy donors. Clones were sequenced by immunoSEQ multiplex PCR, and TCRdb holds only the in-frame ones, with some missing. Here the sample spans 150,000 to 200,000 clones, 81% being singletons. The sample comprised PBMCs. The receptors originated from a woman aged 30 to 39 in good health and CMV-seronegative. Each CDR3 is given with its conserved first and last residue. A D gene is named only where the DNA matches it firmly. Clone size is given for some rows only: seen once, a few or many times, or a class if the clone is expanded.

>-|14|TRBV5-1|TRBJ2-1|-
TGCGCCAGCAGCCAGGGGACCGGTGGGTATGAGCAGTTCTTC
CASSQGTGGYEQFF
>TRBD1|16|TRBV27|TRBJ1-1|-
TGTGCCAGCGCCTGGACAGGGCGGTTGTATTCCACTGAAGCTTTCTTT
CASAWTGRLYSTEAFF
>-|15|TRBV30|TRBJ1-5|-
TGTGCCTGGAGTGTAGCGCCCGGGGGAAGTTGGCCCCAGCATTTT
CAWSVAPGGSWPQHF
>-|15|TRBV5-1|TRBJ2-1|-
TGCGCCAGCAGCACCGATCAGGACTCATACAATGAGCAGTTCTTC
CASSTDQDSYNEQFF
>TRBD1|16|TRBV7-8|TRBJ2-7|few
TGTGCCAGCAGCTTAGGGGCCGGGACAGTCTACTACGAGCAGTACTTC
CASSLGAGTVYYEQYF
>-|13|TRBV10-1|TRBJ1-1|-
TGCGCCAGCAGCAGGGCTGCGAACACTGAAGCTTTCTTT
CASSRAANTEAFF
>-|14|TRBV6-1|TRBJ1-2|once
TGTGCCAGCAGTGAAAGCCAGGGATACTATGGCTACACCTTC
CASSESQGYYGYTF
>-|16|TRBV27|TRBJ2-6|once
TGTGCCAGCACGCGGAGCATAAGCTCTGGGGCCAACGTCCTGACTTTC
CASTRSISSGANVLTF
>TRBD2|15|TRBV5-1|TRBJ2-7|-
TGCGCCAGCAGCCCCGGGACTAGCGGATTCTACGAGCAGTACTTC
CASSPGTSGFYEQYF
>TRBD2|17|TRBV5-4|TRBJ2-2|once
TGTGCCAGCAGCGCGGGACTAGCGGGGGGGAACACCGGGGAGCTGTTTTTT
CASSAGLAGGNTGELFF
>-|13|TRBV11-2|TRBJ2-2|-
TGTGCCAGCAGCCGTTCGGGCACCGGGGAGCTGTTTTTT
CASSRSGTGELFF
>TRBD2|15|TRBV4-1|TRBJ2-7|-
TGCGCCAGCAGCCAAGATGGGCCTAGCGGGAGGCCATTCAACTTC
CASSQDGPSGRPFNF
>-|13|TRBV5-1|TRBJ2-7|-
TGCGCCAGCAGCTGGCGGTACAGGGACGAGCAGTACTTC
CASSWRYRDEQYF
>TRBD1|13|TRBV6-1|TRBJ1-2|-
TGTGCCAGCAGGCGGGGACAGGGGAATGGCTACACCTTC
CASRRGQGNGYTF
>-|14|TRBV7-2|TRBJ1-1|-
TGTGCCAGCAGCCCACACCCAGGGGAGACTGAAGCTTTCTTT
CASSPHPGETEAFF
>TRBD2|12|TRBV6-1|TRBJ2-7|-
TGTGCCAGCAGTGGACTAGCTAGCGAGCAGTACTTC
CASSGLASEQYF
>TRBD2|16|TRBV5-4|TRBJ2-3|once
TGTGCCAGCAGTTATCCCGCAGCGGGAGGGACAGATACGCAGTATTTT
CASSYPAAGGTDTQYF
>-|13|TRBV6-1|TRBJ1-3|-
TGTGCCAGCAGTGAAGGGGGGGGCTACACCATATATTTT
CASSEGGGYTIYF
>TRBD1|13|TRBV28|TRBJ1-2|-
TGTGCCAGCAGGGAGGACAGGCCGTATGGCTACACCTTC
CASREDRPYGYTF
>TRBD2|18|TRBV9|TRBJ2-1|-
TGTGCCAGCAGCGTAGCTAAGTCAGCTAGCGGTCTAGTGGATGAGCAGTTCTTC
CASSVAKSASGLVDEQFF
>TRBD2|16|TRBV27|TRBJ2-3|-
TGTGCCAGCAGTCAGCAGCGGGAATGGGGCACAGATACGCAGTATTTT
CASSQQREWGTDTQYF
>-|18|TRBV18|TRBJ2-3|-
TGTGCCAGCTCACCAGGGTTTACCGAGCCCGAGGGCACAGATACGCAGTATTTT
CASSPGFTEPEGTDTQYF
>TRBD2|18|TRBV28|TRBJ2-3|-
TGTGCCAGCAGTTTAGGTAGCGGGGTTAGCCACATAACAGATACGCAGTATTTT
CASSLGSGVSHITDTQYF
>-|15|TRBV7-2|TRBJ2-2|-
TGTGCCAGCAGCTTGGAGGCCTTTAACACCGGGGAGCTGTTTTTT
CASSLEAFNTGELFF
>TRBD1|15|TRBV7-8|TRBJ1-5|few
TGTGCCAGCAGCTTAGGGGACAGGGGTGTTTGGCCCCAGCATTTT
CASSLGDRGVWPQHF
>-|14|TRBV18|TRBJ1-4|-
TGTGCCAGCTCACTTACTCAACCGAACGAAAAACTGTTTTTT
CASSLTQPNEKLFF
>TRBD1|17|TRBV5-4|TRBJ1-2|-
TGTGCCAGCAGCCAAGGACAGGGAGCGTGGTCTAACTATGGCTACACCTTC
CASSQGQGAWSNYGYTF
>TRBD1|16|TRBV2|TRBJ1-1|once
TGTGCCAGCAGTACAGGGGGCGCAGGGTTGGACACTGAAGCTTTCTTT
CASSTGGAGLDTEAFF
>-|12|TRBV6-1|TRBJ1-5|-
TGTGCCAGCAGGGGCTCATCCCGGCCCCAGCATTTT
CASRGSSRPQHF
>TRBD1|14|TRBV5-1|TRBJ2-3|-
TGCGCCAGCAGCGAGGGACAGCCAGAAGATACGCAGTATTTT
CASSEGQPEDTQYF
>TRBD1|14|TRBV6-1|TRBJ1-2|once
TGTGCCAGCAGGGGTGGACAGGGGATCTATGGCTACACCTTC
CASRGGQGIYGYTF
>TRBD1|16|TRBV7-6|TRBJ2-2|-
TGTGCCAGCAGCCCGGGACAGGGTGCTATCACCGGGGAGCTGTTTTTT
CASSPGQGAITGELFF
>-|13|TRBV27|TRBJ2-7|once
TGTGCCAGCAGTTTATACGCCAGCTACGAGCAGTACTTC
CASSLYASYEQYF
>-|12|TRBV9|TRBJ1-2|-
TGTGCCAGCAGCGTAGGTAGTAGTGGCTACACCTTC
CASSVGSSGYTF
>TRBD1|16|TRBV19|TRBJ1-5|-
TGTGCCAGTAGAACAATCGGGACAGGGAGCAATCAGCCCCAGCATTTT
CASRTIGTGSNQPQHF
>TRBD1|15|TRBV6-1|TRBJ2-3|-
TGTGCCAGCAGGGTACAGGGGGCGCCTGCAGATACGCAGTATTTT
CASRVQGAPADTQYF
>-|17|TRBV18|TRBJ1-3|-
TGTGCCAGCTCACCACCGTATGGCGGTGGCTCTGGAAACACCATATATTTT
CASSPPYGGGSGNTIYF
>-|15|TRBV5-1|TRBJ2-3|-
TGCGCCAGCAGCTTGTCCTCAAGGGGAATAGATACGCAGTATTTT
CASSLSSRGIDTQYF
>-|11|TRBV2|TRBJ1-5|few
TGTGCCAGCAGAAGGGAGCAGCCCCAGCATTTT
CASRREQPQHF
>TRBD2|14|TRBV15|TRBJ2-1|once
TGTGCCACTCAAGCGCGGAGCGGGAATCGGGATTTGTTCTTC
CATQARSGNRDLFF
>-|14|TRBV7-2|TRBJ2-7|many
TGTGCCAGCAGCTTAGAAACCGGTCGGAGGGAGCAGTACTTC
CASSLETGRREQYF
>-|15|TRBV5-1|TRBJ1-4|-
TGCGCCAGCAGCTCGCGCCCGGCAACTAATGAAAAACTGTTTTTT
CASSSRPATNEKLFF
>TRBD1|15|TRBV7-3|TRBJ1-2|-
TGTGCCAGCAGTCCGGGACAGGGACTTAACTATGGCTACACCTTC
CASSPGQGLNYGYTF
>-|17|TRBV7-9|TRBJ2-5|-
TGTGCCAGCAGCTCCTTTTCGGTGCTCCTGTACCAAGAGACCCAGTACTTC
CASSSFSVLLYQETQYF
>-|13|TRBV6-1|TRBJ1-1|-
TGTGCCAGCAGGCCCAGGGTGAACACTGAAGCTTTCTTT
CASRPRVNTEAFF
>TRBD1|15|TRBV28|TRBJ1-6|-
TGTGCCAGCAGGACAGGGGGATCCTATAATTCACCCCTCCACTTT
CASRTGGSYNSPLHF
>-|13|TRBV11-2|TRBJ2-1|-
TGTGCCAGCAGCTTAGCCACCTATAATGAGCAGTTCTTC
CASSLATYNEQFF
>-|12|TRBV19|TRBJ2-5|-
TGTGCCAGTAGTATAGATAAGCAGACCCAGTACTTC
CASSIDKQTQYF
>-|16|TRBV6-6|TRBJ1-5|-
TGTGCCAGCAGTTATGTAGCAGCGAATCTCAATCAGCCCCAGCATTTT
CASSYVAANLNQPQHF
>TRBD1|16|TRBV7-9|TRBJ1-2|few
TGTGCCAGCAGCTGGGGGACAGGGGGTACTAACTATGGCTACACCTTC
CASSWGTGGTNYGYTF
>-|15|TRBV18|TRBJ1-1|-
TGTGCCAGCTCATCCCTAGCATCGGGGGACACTGAAGCTTTCTTT
CASSSLASGDTEAFF
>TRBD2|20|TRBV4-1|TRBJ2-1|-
TGCGCCAGCAGTCTACCCAACCTAGCGGGAGGGCCCGGGTCCTACAATGAGCAGTTCTTC
CASSLPNLAGGPGSYNEQFF
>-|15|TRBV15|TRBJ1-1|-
TGTGCCACCAGCAGAGTGAGGCCTCTGAGAACTGAAGCTTTCTTT
CATSRVRPLRTEAFF
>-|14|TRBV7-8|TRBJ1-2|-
TGTGCCAGCAGCCTGCGGGGTTCCGGGAGGGGCTACACCTTC
CASSLRGSGRGYTF
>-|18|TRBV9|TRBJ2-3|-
TGTGCCAGCAGCGTAGCCCTAGAGACTAGTTTGTTCCCAGATACGCAGTATTTT
CASSVALETSLFPDTQYF